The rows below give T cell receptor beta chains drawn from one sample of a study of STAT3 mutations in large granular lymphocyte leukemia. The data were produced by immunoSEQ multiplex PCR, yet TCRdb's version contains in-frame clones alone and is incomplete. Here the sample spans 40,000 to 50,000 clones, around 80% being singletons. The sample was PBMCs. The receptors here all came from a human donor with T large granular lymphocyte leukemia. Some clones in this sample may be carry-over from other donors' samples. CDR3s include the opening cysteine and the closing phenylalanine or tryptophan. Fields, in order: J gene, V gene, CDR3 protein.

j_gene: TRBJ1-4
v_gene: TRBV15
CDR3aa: CATSRDYQLNEKLFF

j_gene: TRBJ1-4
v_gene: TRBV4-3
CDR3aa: CASSRVGSNEKLFF

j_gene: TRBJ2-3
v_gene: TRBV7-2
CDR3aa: CASSLNGNGPDTQYF

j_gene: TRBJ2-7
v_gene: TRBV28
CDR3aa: CASSLFYDAGQEHYEQYF

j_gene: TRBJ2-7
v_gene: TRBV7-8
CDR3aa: CASSFQGYEQYF

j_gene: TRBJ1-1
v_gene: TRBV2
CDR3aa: CASSVSFTEAFF

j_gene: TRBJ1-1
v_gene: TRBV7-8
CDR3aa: CASRPLPGQGKNTEAFF

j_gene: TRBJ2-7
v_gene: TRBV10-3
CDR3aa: CAISARRQGANYEQYF

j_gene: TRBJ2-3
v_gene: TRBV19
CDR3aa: CASSQTDTQYF

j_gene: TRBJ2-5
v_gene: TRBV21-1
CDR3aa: CASSSRGETQYF

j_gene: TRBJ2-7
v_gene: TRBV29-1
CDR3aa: CSVLGQAYEQYF

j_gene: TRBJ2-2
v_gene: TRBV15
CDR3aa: CATSRDARTGGTGELFF

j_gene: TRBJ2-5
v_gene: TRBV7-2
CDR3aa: CASSPQPGVETQYF

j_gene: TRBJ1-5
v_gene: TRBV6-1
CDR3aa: CASSASVEPQHF

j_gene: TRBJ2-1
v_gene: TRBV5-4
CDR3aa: CASSFYTGTGLNEQFF

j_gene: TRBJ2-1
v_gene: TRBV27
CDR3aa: CASSRASGGVNEQFF

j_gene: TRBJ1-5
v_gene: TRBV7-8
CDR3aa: CASSLKWGNQPQHF

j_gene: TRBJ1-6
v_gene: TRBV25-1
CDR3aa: CASSKTLNSPLHF

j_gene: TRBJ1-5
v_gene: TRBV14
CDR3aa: CASSPLGGGQPQHF

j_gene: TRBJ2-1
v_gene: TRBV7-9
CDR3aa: CASSLLRGGNEQFF

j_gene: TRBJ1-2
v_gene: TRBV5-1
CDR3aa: CASSWGTGLGYGYTF

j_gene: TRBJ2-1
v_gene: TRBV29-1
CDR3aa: CSVGVSSNHEQFF

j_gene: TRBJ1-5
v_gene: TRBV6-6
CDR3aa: CASSYSWTGDNQPQHF

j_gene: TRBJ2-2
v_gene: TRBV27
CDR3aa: CASRQGAWTGELFF

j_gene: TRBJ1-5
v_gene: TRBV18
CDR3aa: CASSTGDNQPQHF

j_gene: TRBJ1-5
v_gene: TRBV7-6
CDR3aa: CASSLAGGASNQPQHF

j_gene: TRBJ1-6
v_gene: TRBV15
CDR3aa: CATSRGSRIYNSPLHF

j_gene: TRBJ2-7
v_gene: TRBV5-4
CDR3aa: CASSLETGDYEQYF

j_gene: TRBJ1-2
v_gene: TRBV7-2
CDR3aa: CASSLGMAGGRYGYTF

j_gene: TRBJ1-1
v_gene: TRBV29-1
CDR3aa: CSVVTGNTEAFF

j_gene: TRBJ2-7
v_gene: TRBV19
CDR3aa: CASSPAAGALSYEQYF

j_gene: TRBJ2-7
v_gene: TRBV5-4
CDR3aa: CASSADLTRQGGDEQYF

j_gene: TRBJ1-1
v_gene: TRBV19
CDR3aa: CASRTGEGVTEAFF

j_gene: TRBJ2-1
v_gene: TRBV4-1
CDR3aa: CASSQAILTTPRFYNEQFF

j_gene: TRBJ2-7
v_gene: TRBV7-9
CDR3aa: CASQSSYEQYF

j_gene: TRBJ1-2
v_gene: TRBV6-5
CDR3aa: CAILDRGHGYTF

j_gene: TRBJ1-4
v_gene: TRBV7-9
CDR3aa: CASSSGQGGNEKLFF

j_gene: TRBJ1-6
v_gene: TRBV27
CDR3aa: CASSGGQGDSPLHF

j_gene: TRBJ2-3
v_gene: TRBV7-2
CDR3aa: CASSLRRAFDTQYF

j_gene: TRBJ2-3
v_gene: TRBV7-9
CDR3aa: CASSPGLRGVSDTQYF

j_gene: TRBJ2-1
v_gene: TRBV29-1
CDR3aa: CSVKGVAYNEQFF

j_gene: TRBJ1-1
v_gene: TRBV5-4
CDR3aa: CASSFPGQGYRAFF

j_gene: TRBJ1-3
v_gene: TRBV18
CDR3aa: CASSPGTGSGNTIYF

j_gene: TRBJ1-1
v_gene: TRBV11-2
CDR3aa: CASSLGLGGYTEAFF

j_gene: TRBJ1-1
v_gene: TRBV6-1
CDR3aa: CASSEIRRVPEAFF

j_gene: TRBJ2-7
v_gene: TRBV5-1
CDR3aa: CASSPAAGVGKGAPNYEQYF

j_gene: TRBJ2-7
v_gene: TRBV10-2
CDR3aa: CASRNGQGLSYEQYF

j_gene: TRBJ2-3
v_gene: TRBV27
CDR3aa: CASSLSIIRGQTSTDTQYF

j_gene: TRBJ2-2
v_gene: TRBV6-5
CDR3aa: CASSRNTGELFF

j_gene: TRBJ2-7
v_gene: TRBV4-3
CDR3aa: CASSQVGQGGEQYF

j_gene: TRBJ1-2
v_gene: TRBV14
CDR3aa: CASSQLDRLHYGYTF

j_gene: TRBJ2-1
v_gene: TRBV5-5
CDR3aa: CASSSRAGGHEQFF

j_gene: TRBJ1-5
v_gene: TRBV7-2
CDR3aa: CASSERQFNQPQHF

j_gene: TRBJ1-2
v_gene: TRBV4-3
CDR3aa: CASSQGRDYGYTF

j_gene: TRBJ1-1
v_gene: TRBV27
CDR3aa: CASSLSFVGTVNTEAFF

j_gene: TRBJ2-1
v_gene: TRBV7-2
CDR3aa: CASSLRGEQFF

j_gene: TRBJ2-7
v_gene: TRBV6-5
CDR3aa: CASSYSWGQEPYEQYF